This T cell receptor (delta chain) was sequenced during a study of fetal and pediatric gammadelta thymocytes (dated by TCRdb to the early 2020s). Context from the whole study: The bulk gammadelta thymocyte repertoires, which combined previously published data with newly generated, unpublished data, were used to reinforce a single-cell study of gammadelta thymocyte development. A total of approximately ten subjects, comprising 3 fetal thymus donors and 7 pediatric thymus donors, were covered by the bulk gammadelta thymocyte repertoire set. The bulk gammadelta thymocyte repertoires combined unpublished data with previously published data (refs 27,28). Bulk TCR repertoire data were added to increase subject numbers and strengthen the CDR3 publicity analysis.

The germline V gene supplies CDR1 TSWWSYY and CDR2 QGS. Clipping removes 4 bases from V and 11 bases from J, with 38 as the unmatched junction base count. The CDR3 runs 24 amino acids, cysteine and phenylalanine included. Only the CDR3 part of the read is kept: 72 bases, read in frame from the first base. Instrument used: Illumina MiSeq. The authors' analysis ran thus. For publicity analysis, the Vgamma9Vdelta2 and nonVgamma9Vdelta2 bulk CDR3 files of each subject were merged into one combined repertoire per subject. Using base R and dplyr, CDR3 publicity was scored on a scale from 0 to 19 by checking each amino acid sequence across 9 single-cell datasets and some 10 bulk repertoires. In TCRdb, clones were called once more from the public reads by CATT, and rows of identical DNA were later combined. These V and J calls originate from TCRdb's pipeline instead of the authors' own analysis. Across this sample there are about 2,000 delta-chain clones, with around a quarter seen only once. The ten most abundant clones make up roughly 4% of the sample.

This clone qualifies as medium-sized (0.01 to 0.1%). The target of this receptor is not known. There are no base qualities to consult, and no much larger clone falls within one base. Thymocytes were stained with Zombie NIR viability dye and antibodies against CD3 (UCHT1), TCRgammadelta (11F2), TCRVgamma9 (IMMU360) and TCRVdelta2 (IMMU389). TRD and TRG CDR3 repertoires were generated in bulk, separately, from sorted Vgamma9Vdelta2 and nonVgamma9Vdelta2 gammadelta thymocytes obtained from human fetal and pediatric thymuses. Children undergoing cardiac surgery in Belgium were the source of the pediatric thymus tissue. The pediatric thymus donors included in the study ranged in age from about 1 to 11 years. Thymic cell suspensions were prepared from fetal and post-natal thymuses as described previously. NonVgamma9Vdelta2 thymocytes were sorted as CD3+ gammadeltaTCR+ cells lacking the Vgamma9+Vdelta2+ phenotype. A FACS Aria III cell sorter (BD Biosciences) was used for cell sorting.

General study outcomes and caveats: Fetal gammadelta thymocyte repertoires were previously reported to be enriched for TRDV2, TRGV8 and TRGV9 usage, low N additions and public CDR3s compared with post-natal repertoires.

Recombination linked TRDV1 to TRDJ1, with 12 bases in between that match TRDD3. The sample consisted of non-Vgamma9Vdelta2 gamma-delta T cells from the thymus. Read against the paper, the sample's cell subset or site label means: CD3+gammadeltaTCR+ thymocytes not co-expressing Vgamma9 and Vdelta2. The source of this sequence is a child who underwent cardiac surgery and was recorded as healthy. The CDR3 here reads CALGALGSSQSPNQYWGILGGLIF. The sequenced DNA is TGTGCTCTTGGGGCCTTAGGTAGCAGCCAGAGCCCCAACCAGTACTGGGGGATACTGGGGGGCCTCATCTTT.